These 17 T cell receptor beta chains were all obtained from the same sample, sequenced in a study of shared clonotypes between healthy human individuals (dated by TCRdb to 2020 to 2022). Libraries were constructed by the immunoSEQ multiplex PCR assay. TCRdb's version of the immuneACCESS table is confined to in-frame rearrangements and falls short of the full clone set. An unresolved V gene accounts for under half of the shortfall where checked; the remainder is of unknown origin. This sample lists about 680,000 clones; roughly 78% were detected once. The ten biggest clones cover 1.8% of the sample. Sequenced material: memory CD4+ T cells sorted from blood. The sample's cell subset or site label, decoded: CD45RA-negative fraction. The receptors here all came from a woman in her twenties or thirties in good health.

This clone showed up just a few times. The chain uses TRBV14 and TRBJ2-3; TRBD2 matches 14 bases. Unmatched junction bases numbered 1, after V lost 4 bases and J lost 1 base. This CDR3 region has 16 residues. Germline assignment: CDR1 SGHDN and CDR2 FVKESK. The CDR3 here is CASSPGLAGGTDTQYF. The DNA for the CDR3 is TGTGCCAGCAGCCCGGGACTAGCGGGAGGCACAGATACGCAGTATTTT.

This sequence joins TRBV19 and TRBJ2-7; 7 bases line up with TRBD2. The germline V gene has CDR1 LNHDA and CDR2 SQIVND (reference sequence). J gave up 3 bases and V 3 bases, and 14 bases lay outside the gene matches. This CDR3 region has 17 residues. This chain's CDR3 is CASSISAAGTTYYEQYF. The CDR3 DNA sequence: TGTGCCAGTAGTATCTCCGCAGCCGGGACTACCTACTACGAGCAGTACTTC.

The CDR3 sequence is CSVGHLQETQYF. In nucleotides, the CDR3 is TGCAGCGTTGGACACCTACAAGAGACCCAGTACTTC. The V and J genes are TRBV29-1 and TRBJ2-5, with D hard to call. This CDR3 has 12 residues. CDR1 SQVTM and CDR2 ANQGSEA come from the germline V gene. V lost 4 bases to trimming and J lost 2 bases, with 8 bases between them.

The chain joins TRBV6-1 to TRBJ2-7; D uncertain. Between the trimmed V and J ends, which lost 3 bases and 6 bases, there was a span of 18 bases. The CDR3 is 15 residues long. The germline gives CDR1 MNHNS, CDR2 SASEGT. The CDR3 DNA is TGTGCCAGCAGTGACTCCCTGCTTGAGTCGAGCGAGCAGTACTTC. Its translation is CASSDSLLESSEQYF.

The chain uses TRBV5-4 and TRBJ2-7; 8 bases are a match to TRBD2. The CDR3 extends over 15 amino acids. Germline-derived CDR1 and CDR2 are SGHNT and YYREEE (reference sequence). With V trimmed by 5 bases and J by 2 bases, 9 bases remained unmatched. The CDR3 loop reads CASSLHTSGAYEQYF. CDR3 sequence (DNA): TGTGCCAGCAGTTTGCATACTAGCGGTGCCTACGAGCAGTACTTC.

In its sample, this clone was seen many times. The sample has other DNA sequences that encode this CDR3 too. As DNA, the CDR3 is TGTGCCACCAGCAGGGACAGGGGAGGTCAGCCCCAGCATTTT. Protein product: CATSRDRGGQPQHF. This chain connects TRBV15 to TRBJ1-5, with 9 bases fitting TRBD1. The V and J ends lost 3 bases and 6 bases, in that order; junction bases with no gene match: 3. Germline CDR1 and CDR2: LNHNV and YYDKDF (reference sequence). The CDR3 totals 14 residues.

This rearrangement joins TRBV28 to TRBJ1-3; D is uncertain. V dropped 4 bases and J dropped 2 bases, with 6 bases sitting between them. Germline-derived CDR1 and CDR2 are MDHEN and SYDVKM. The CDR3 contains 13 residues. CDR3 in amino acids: CASSSVTGNTIYF. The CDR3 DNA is TGTGCCAGCAGTTCGGTGACTGGAAACACCATATATTTT.

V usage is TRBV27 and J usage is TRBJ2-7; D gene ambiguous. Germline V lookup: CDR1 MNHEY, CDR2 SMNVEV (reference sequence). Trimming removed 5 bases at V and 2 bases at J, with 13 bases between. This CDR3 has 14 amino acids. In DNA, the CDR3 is TGTGCCAGCAGTCGTTATTTAGGGACCTACGAGCAGTACTTC. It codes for CASSRYLGTYEQYF.

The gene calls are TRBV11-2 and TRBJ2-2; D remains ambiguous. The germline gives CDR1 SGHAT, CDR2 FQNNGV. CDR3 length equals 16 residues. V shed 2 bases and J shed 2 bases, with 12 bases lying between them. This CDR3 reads CASSLHPAENTGELFF. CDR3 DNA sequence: TGTGCCAGCAGCTTACATCCGGCGGAAAACACCGGGGAGCTGTTTTTT.

The CDR3 coding sequence is TGTGCCAGCAGTTTAAACCACAGGGGCCCTGGCTACACCTTC. Translation: CASSLNHRGPGYTF. The chain combines TRBV27 with TRBJ1-2; TRBD1 matches 7 bases. CDR1 is MNHEY and CDR2 is SMNVEV in the germline V gene (reference sequence). The V and J ends lost 2 bases and 7 bases, in that order; junction bases with no gene match: 7. The CDR3 is made up of 14 amino acids.

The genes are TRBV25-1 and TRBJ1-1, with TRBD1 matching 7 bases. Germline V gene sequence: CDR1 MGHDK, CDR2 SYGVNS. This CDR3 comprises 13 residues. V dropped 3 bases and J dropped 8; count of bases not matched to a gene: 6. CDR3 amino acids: CASSDPGTVEAFF. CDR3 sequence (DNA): TGTGCCAGCAGTGACCCTGGGACAGTCGAAGCTTTCTTT. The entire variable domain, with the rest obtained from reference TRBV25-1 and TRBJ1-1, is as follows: EADIYQTPRYLVIGTGKKITLECSQTMGHDKMYWYQQDPGMELHLIHYSYGVNSTEKGDLSSESTVSRIRTEHFPLTLESARPSHTSQYLCASSDPGTVEAFFGQGTRLTVV.

CDR3 residues: CAISEIGWGPEAFF. The CDR3 DNA sequence: TGTGCCATCAGTGAAATAGGGTGGGGGCCTGAAGCTTTCTTT. This sequence joins TRBV10-3 and TRBJ1-1, with D maybe TRBD1 (6 bases). The germline gives CDR1 ENHRY, CDR2 SYGVKD. The CDR3 extends over 14 amino acids. The ends were cut back, 3 bases at V and 6 bases at J, with 14 bases in the middle.

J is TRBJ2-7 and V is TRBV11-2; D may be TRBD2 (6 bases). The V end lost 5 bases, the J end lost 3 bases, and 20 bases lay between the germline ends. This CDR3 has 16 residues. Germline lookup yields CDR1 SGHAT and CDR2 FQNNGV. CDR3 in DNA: TGTGCCAGCAGCCCCCACGGGGTGGGCGGGAACTACGAGCAGTACTTC. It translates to CASSPHGVGGNYEQYF.

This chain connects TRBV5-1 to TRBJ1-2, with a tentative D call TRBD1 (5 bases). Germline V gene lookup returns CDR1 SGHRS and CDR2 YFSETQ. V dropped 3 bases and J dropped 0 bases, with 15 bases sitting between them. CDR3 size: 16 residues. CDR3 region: CASSWGVNPANYGYTF. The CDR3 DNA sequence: TGCGCCAGCAGCTGGGGGGTGAACCCAGCTAACTATGGCTACACCTTC. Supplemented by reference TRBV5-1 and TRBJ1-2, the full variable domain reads KAGVTQTPRYLIKTRGQQVTLSCSPISGHRSVSWYQQTPGQGLQFLFEYFSETQRNKGNFPGRFSGRQFSNSRSEMNVSTLELGDSALYLCASSWGVNPANYGYTFGSGTRLTVV.

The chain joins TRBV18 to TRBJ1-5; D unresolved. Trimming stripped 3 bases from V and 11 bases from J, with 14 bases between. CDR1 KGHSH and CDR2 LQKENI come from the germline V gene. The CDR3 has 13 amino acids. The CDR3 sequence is CASSPGGVPAQHF. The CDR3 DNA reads TGTGCCAGCTCACCGGGCGGGGTCCCAGCCCAGCATTTT.

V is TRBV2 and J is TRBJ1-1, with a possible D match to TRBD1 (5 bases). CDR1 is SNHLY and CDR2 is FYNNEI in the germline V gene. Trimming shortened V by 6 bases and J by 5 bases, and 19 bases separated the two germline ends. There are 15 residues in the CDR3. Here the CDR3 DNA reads TGTGCCAGCAGAATACTCCAGGGAGGTGGAACTGAAGCTTTCTTT. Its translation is CASRILQGGGTEAFF.

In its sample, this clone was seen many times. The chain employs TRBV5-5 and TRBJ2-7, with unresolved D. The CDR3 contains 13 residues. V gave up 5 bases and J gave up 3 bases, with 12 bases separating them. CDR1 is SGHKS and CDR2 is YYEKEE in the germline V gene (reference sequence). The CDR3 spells CASRVSLDYEQYF. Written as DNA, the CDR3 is TGTGCCAGCAGGGTCTCCCTGGACTACGAGCAGTACTTC.